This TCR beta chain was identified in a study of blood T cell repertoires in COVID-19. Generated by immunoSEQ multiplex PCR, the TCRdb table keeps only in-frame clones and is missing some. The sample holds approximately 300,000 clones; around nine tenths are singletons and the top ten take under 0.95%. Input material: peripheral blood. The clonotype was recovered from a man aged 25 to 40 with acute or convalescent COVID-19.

CDR3 protein: CASSSSSGQGIYQPQHF. The DNA of the CDR3 is TGTGCCAGCAGCTCATCCTCCGGACAGGGAATTTATCAGCCCCAGCATTTT. The rearrangement links TRBV11-2 to TRBJ1-5, with TRBD1 matching 8 bases. CDR1 is SGHAT, CDR2 FQNNGV, per germline. CDR3 length: 17 residues. Losses at the gene ends were 4 bases for V and 5 bases for J; bases not matched to a gene: 13.